These T cell receptor beta chains were read from a single sample in a study of cytomegalovirus exposure and HLA in healthy donors. TCRdb's table, derived via immunoSEQ multiplex PCR, lists solely in-frame clones and lacks some. Of about 150,000 clones in the sample, 86% were seen once. Sequencing was performed on PBMCs. The receptors come from a human donor in good health. Both conserved end residues are part of each CDR3. The D gene is left open where the match is weak. For some rows the clone size is stated as once, few or many, or as a class when expanded; others skip it.

TRBD1	TRBV6-4	TRBJ2-2	16	.	TGTGCCAGCAGTGACCGGACAGGGGGAATTGCCGGGGAGCTGTTTTTT	CASSDRTGGIAGELFF
TRBD1	TRBV6-4	TRBJ2-1	17	.	TGTGCCAGCAGCCCCGAGACCTCCGGGACAGGGAGGGATGAGCAGTTCTTC	CASSPETSGTGRDEQFF
.	TRBV11-3	TRBJ2-1	13	.	TGTGCCAGCAGCTTCAGTCAGAACAATGAGCAGTTCTTC	CASSFSQNNEQFF
TRBD1	TRBV7-2	TRBJ2-4	16	.	TGTGCCAGCAGCCTAGGACAGGGGACTGCCAAAAACATTCAGTACTTC	CASSLGQGTAKNIQYF
.	TRBV7-2	TRBJ1-2	13	.	TGTGCCAGCAGCTCACAGATAAACTATGGCTACACCTTC	CASSSQINYGYTF
TRBD2	TRBV6-4	TRBJ2-7	15	.	TGTGCCAGCAGTGCGCAAGCGGGAGGGTACGGCGAGCAGTACTTC	CASSAQAGGYGEQYF
.	TRBV28	TRBJ1-1	14	.	TGTGCCAGCAGGACCGGGGGAGGATACACTGAAGCTTTCTTT	CASRTGGGYTEAFF
.	TRBV9	TRBJ1-5	14	few	TGTGCCAGCAGCGCCTTAGACGGGAATCAGCCCCAGCATTTT	CASSALDGNQPQHF
.	TRBV27	TRBJ1-1	15	.	TGTGCCAGCAGTTTACACAGGTTAAGGGAAACTGAAGCTTTCTTT	CASSLHRLRETEAFF
TRBD1	TRBV2	TRBJ1-2	13	few	TGTGCCAGCAGTGCGAGACAGGGGGCTGGCTACACCTTC	CASSARQGAGYTF
TRBD1	TRBV30	TRBJ1-4	15	once	TGTGCCTGGACGATAGGGACAGGCCAGAATGAAAAACTGTTTTTT	CAWTIGTGQNEKLFF
.	TRBV6-5	TRBJ1-1	14	.	TGTGCCAGCAGTTACGGGAGGGGGAGGACTGAAGCTTTCTTT	CASSYGRGRTEAFF
.	TRBV7-9	TRBJ1-1	15	.	TGTGCCAGCAGCTTTTCCGGGGGACGAAGGTCTGAAGCTTTCTTT	CASSFSGGRRSEAFF